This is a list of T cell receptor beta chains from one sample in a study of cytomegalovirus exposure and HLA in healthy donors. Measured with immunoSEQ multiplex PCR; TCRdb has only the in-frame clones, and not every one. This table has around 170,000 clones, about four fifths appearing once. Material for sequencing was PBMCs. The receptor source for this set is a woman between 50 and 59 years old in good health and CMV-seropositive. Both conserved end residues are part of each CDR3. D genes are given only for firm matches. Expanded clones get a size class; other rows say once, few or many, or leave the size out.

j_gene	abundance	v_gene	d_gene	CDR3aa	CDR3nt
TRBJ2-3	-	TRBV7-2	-	CASSPYGTLGTDTQYF	TGTGCCAGCAGTCCCTACGGGACTCTAGGCACAGATACGCAGTATTTT
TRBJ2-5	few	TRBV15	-	CATSREEATSNQETQYF	TGTGCCACCAGCAGAGAGGAGGCTACATCAAATCAAGAGACCCAGTACTTC
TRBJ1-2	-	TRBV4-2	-	CASSQDGERNYGYTF	TGTGCCAGCAGCCAAGATGGCGAGAGGAACTATGGCTACACCTTC
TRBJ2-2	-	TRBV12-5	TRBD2	CASGLSGGGRSGELFF	TGTGCTAGTGGCTTATCCGGGGGGGGCCGGTCCGGGGAGCTGTTTTTT
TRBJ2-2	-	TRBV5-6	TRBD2	CASSPLELAGRGELFF	TGTGCCAGCAGCCCGTTGGAGCTAGCGGGGAGGGGGGAGCTGTTTTTT
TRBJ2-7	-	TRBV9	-	CASSVGVRDEQYF	TGTGCCAGCAGCGTAGGGGTCAGGGACGAGCAGTACTTC
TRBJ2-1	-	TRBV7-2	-	CASSLPGRAPYNEQFF	TGTGCCAGCAGCTTACCGGGCAGGGCACCCTACAATGAGCAGTTCTTC
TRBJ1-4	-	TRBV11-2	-	CASSPGRGGDEKLFF	TGTGCCAGCAGCCCAGGTCGAGGGGGTGATGAAAAACTGTTTTTT
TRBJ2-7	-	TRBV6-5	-	CASPQGESYEQYF	TGTGCCAGTCCGCAGGGTGAATCCTACGAGCAGTACTTC
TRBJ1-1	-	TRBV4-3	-	CASSQDRTRPTTEAFF	TGCGCCAGCAGCCAAGATAGGACAAGACCCACTACTGAAGCTTTCTTT
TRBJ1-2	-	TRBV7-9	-	CASGEEYGYTF	TGTGCCAGCGGAGAAGAATATGGCTACACCTTC
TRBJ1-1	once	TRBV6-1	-	CASSYNSNTEAFF	TGTGCCAGCAGTTATAACAGTAACACTGAAGCTTTCTTT
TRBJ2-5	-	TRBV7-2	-	CASSLGAGVAGTGETQYF	TGTGCCAGCAGCTTAGGGGCCGGGGTAGCGGGGACAGGGGAGACCCAGTACTTC
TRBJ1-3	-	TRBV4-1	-	CASSTESSGSTIYF	TGCGCCAGCAGCACGGAGAGCTCTGGAAGCACCATATATTTT
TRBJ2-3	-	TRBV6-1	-	CASRFGSRSTDTQYF	TGTGCCAGCAGATTCGGGAGCCGAAGCACAGATACGCAGTATTTT
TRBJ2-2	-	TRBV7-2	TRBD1	CASSLDRGDTGELFF	TGTGCCAGCAGCTTAGACAGGGGAGATACCGGGGAGCTGTTTTTT